This T cell receptor beta chain came from a study of shared clonotypes between healthy human individuals. Study-wide findings and caveats: Depth was large, yet rarefaction showed that sorted-subset sequencing was incomplete.

Regarding this clone: Its matching antigen is unknown.

V was pared by 0 bases and J by 9 bases, with 9 bases between. The CDR3 is 13 amino acids. Germline V gene sequence: CDR1 KGHSH, CDR2 LQKENI. Authors' processing steps: Junction-only sequences produced by ImmunoSEQ had no quality scores, so filtering differed. Clones were read by immunoSEQ multiplex PCR, and TCRdb kept only the in-frame ones, dropping some. The V and J calls and clone size are taken from that table; D and trimming were inferred from the DNA. In the table there are over a million clones, about 77% of which are singletons. The receptor was derived from a man younger than 35 in good health. Material: memory CD4+ T cells sorted from blood. Subset given: CD45RA-negative fraction. The J gene is TRBJ2-1, the V gene TRBV18; D is possibly TRBD2 (5 bases). The CDR3 nucleotides read TGTGCCAGCTCACCACCTGGTGCGGGTGAGCAGTTCTTC. Encoded protein: CASSPPGAGEQFF.